This is a list of T cell receptor beta chains from one sample in a study of CD4 T cells in relation to SARS-CoV-2 and coronaviruses. The repertoire was sequenced with immunoSEQ multiplex PCR; TCRdb's copy has only in-frame clones and lacks some. The profile covers about 68,000 clones, with 85% to 95% appearing a single time and approximately 0.21% taken by the ten largest. The sample taken for sequencing was naive CD4+ T cells from PBMCs. The origin of the receptors is a human donor in good health. CDR3s include the opening cysteine and the closing phenylalanine or tryptophan. D genes are given only for firm matches. Clone size is not always given. Where it is, it says once, few, many or a class for expanded clones.

TGTGCCAGCAGCTTAAAGGGAGGGGATGAGCAGTTCTTC,CASSLKGGDEQFF,TRBD2,TRBV3-1/TRBV3-2,.,TRBJ2-1
TGTGCCAGCAGTTACTCCCAGGGGTGGGTGGATACGCAGTATTTT,CASSYSQGWVDTQYF,.,TRBV6-6,.,TRBJ2-3
TGTGCCTGGACAGACGGGAACAATCAGCCCCAGCATTTT,CAWTDGNNQPQHF,.,TRBV30,once,TRBJ1-5
TGTGCCACCAGTGATTACCATAGAGGACCTGAGCAGTTCTTC,CATSDYHRGPEQFF,.,TRBV24-1,.,TRBJ2-1
TGCGCCAGCAGAAATTCTGGAAACACCATATATTTT,CASRNSGNTIYF,.,TRBV5-1,.,TRBJ1-3
TGTGCCAGCAGCCTCAGGGTTCAAAATGAAAAACTGTTTTTT,CASSLRVQNEKLFF,.,TRBV3-1/TRBV3-2,.,TRBJ1-4
TGTGCCGGGGCACAGGGTCCCCCCTCCTACGAGCAGTACTTC,CAGAQGPPSYEQYF,.,TRBV9,.,TRBJ2-7
TGTGCCTGGAGTAGATCCTCGAGAGGTGAAAAACTGTTTTTT,CAWSRSSRGEKLFF,.,TRBV30,.,TRBJ1-4
TGTGCCAGCAGCATCGGACTAGCGGGGGGTATAGCAGATACGCAGTATTTT,CASSIGLAGGIADTQYF,TRBD2,TRBV13,.,TRBJ2-3
TGCAGCGTTGGGAGAGGGGAGATAGCTAACTATGGCTACACCTTC,CSVGRGEIANYGYTF,.,TRBV29-1,.,TRBJ1-2
TGCAGCGTTGAACCGCGGGACAGTACTAGCACAGATACGCAGTATTTT,CSVEPRDSTSTDTQYF,.,TRBV29-1,.,TRBJ2-3
TGTGCCAGCAGCGTAGGTCAGGGGCCCCCGAACACCGGGGAGCTGTTTTTT,CASSVGQGPPNTGELFF,.,TRBV9,once,TRBJ2-2
TGTGCCAGCAGCTTGGCCACCTCTGGAAACACCATATATTTT,CASSLATSGNTIYF,.,TRBV5-4,.,TRBJ1-3
TGTGCCAGCAGCTACACCGGGGAGCTGTTTTTT,CASSYTGELFF,.,TRBV2,.,TRBJ2-2
TGTGCCAGTGCTCGGACAGGTCTCTACGAGCAGTACTTC,CASARTGLYEQYF,TRBD1,TRBV19,.,TRBJ2-7
TGTGCCAGCAATATTTATGGCACTGAAGCTTTCTTT,CASNIYGTEAFF,.,TRBV28,.,TRBJ1-1
TGTGCCAGCTCAGATATGGACAGGGGGCGCGTCTACAATGAGCAGTTCTTC,CASSDMDRGRVYNEQFF,TRBD1,TRBV18,.,TRBJ2-1